One and the same sample provided the 21 T cell receptor beta chains below, sequenced in a study of blood T cell repertoires in COVID-19. Method: immunoSEQ multiplex PCR; TCRdb's copy keeps in-frame clones and lacks some. The data contain about 220,000 clones, 70% to 90% of them seen just once; the ten biggest clones take up 2.9%. The sequenced material came from peripheral blood. The receptors were sampled from a man aged 50-60 years who had recovered from COVID-19.

This chain joins TRBV11-2 and TRBJ1-4; 8 positions match TRBD1. This CDR3 comprises 15 residues. Germline assignment: CDR1 SGHAT and CDR2 FQNNGV. V trimming: 5 bases; J trimming: 8 bases; junction bases outside the gene matches: 10. The CDR3 region is CASSGGTGLREKLFF. CDR3 bases: TGTGCCAGCAGCGGAGGGACAGGCTTGAGGGAAAAACTGTTTTTT.

CDR3 sequence: CASSATGGLLNSPLHF. DNA for the CDR3: TGTGCCAGCAGTGCGACAGGGGGCCTACTAAATTCACCCCTCCACTTT. The V gene is TRBV27, the J gene TRBJ1-6; 10 bases line up with TRBD1. The CDR3 totals 16 residues. Trimming cost V 5 bases and J 7 bases; bases outside gene matches: 8. The germline V gene has CDR1 MNHEY and CDR2 SMNVEV (reference sequence).

CDR3 coding DNA: TGCGCCAGCAGCTCTTCGGACAGACAAGAGACCCAGTACTTC. It yields the protein CASSSSDRQETQYF. V is TRBV5-1 and J is TRBJ2-5, with D perhaps TRBD1 (6 bases). With 3 bases removed from V and 2 bases from J, the gap between germline ends came to 11 bases. Germline CDR1 and CDR2: SGHRS and YFSETQ. This CDR3 has 14 amino acids.

V is TRBV18 and J is TRBJ2-7; 9 bases map to TRBD2. This CDR3 region has 16 residues. Germline values: CDR1 KGHSH, CDR2 LQKENI. V shed 5 bases and J 5 bases; nucleotides not matched to a gene: 13. The CDR3 here is CASSAGLAGSGHEQYF. CDR3 DNA sequence: TGTGCCAGCTCAGCGGGGCTAGCGGGATCGGGGCACGAGCAGTACTTC.

This chain uses TRBV6-5 with TRBJ2-3; 9 positions match TRBD2. The V and J ends lost 2 bases and 1 base, in that order; junction bases with no gene match: 1. The germline V gene has CDR1 MNHEY and CDR2 SVGAGI. This CDR3 has 15 residues. CDR3 loop: CASSYRLAGTDTQYF. The CDR3 coding sequence is TGTGCCAGCAGTTACCGACTAGCGGGCACAGATACGCAGTATTTT.

The chain is built from TRBV18 and TRBJ2-7, with 15 bases matching TRBD2. With 1 base clipped from V and 3 bases from J, the junction kept 7 bases outside the gene matches. This CDR3 has 18 amino acids. Germline lookup yields CDR1 KGHSH and CDR2 LQKENI. Here the CDR3 reads CASSPQGLAGGRDYEQYF. DNA of the CDR3: TGTGCCAGCTCACCACAGGGACTAGCGGGAGGTAGGGACTACGAGCAGTACTTC.

The V and J genes are TRBV7-8 and TRBJ1-5, with a possible D match to TRBD1 (5 bases). CDR3 length equals 14 residues. V was trimmed by 8 bases and J by 8 bases, leaving 19 bases between them. The germline V gene has CDR1 SGHVS and CDR2 FQNEAQ. In DNA, the CDR3 is TGTGCCAGCGTCACGGGTCGGGGGAAGAAGCCCCAGCATTTT. Translated, it gives CASVTGRGKKPQHF.

The chain couples TRBV3-1 (or the pseudogene TRBV3-2) to TRBJ1-5, with D unclear. V lost 4 bases and J 11 bases, leaving 15 bases between the germline ends. Germline CDR1 LGHDT, CDR2 YNNKEL (reference sequence). This CDR3 has 13 amino acids. CDR3 sequence (DNA): TGTGCCAGCAGCCTTTCGAACTCGGGGTCCCAGCATTTT. Translation: CASSLSNSGSQHF.

The chain has TRBV6-5 and TRBJ1-4, with 9 positions matching TRBD1. The germline V gene encodes CDR1 MNHEY and CDR2 SVGAGI. Trimming at V came to 7 bases and at J to 8 bases, leaving 11 bases not matched to a gene. This CDR3 spans 15 amino acids. The CDR3: CASIHGGTGKEKLFF. The DNA of the CDR3 is TGTGCCAGCATCCATGGCGGGACAGGGAAAGAAAAACTGTTTTTT.

The CDR3 coding sequence is TGTGCCAGCTCACCGACAGTCATGAACACTGAAGCTTTCTTT. As protein: CASSPTVMNTEAFF. The chain employs TRBV18 and TRBJ1-1; TRBD1 is a possible D gene (5 bases). Germline V gives CDR1 KGHSH, CDR2 LQKENI. CDR3 size: 14 residues. V was shortened by 3 bases and J by 0 bases, with 8 bases between the two germline ends.

This chain connects TRBV10-3 to TRBJ2-5; D remains ambiguous. V lost 3 bases and J 2 bases, leaving 10 bases between the germline ends. In germline, CDR1 is ENHRY, CDR2 SYGVKD. The CDR3 extends over 14 amino acids. The CDR3 nucleotides read TGTGCCATCAGTGATTCTCCAGGACAAGAGACCCAGTACTTC. This sequence encodes CAISDSPGQETQYF.

The gene calls are TRBV30 and TRBJ2-3; 8 bases fit TRBD1. CDR1 GTSNPN and CDR2 SVGIG come from the germline V gene (reference sequence). J gave up 4 bases and V 2 bases, and 5 bases lay outside the gene matches. This CDR3 is 14 amino acids long. CDR3 amino acids: CAWSLGQGPDTQYF. CDR3 nucleotides: TGTGCCTGGAGTTTAGGACAGGGCCCAGATACGCAGTATTTT.

The V and J genes are TRBV18 and TRBJ1-2; maybe TRBD1 (5 bases). The CDR3 has 14 amino acids. Germline V lookup: CDR1 KGHSH, CDR2 LQKENI. The V end lost 2 bases, the J end lost 6 bases, and 13 bases lay between the germline ends. The CDR3 is CASSPLDTSHGYTF. CDR3 in DNA: TGTGCCAGCTCACCATTGGACACCAGCCATGGCTACACCTTC.

V and J are TRBV19 and TRBJ1-5; 11 bases map to TRBD1. The V gene's germline CDR1 is LNHDA and CDR2 SQIVND (reference sequence). V trimming: 1 base; J trimming: 0 bases; junction bases outside the gene matches: 2. The CDR3 length is 17 residues. The CDR3 is CASSIVGTGGSNQPQHF. The CDR3 coding sequence is TGTGCCAGTAGTATAGTAGGGACAGGGGGTAGCAATCAGCCCCAGCATTTT.

J is TRBJ1-2 and V is TRBV28; D is ambiguous. V lost 5 bases and J lost 1, with 11 bases in between. Per the germline V gene, CDR1 is MDHEN and CDR2 is SYDVKM. This CDR3 has 14 residues. The CDR3: CASSPSPVNYGYTF. Here the CDR3 DNA reads TGTGCCAGCAGTCCGAGCCCGGTTAACTATGGCTACACCTTC.

There are a few counts of this clone. The chain carries TRBV27 and TRBJ2-4; a possible D gene is TRBD1 (6 bases). V was shortened by 6 bases and J by 2 bases, with 14 bases between the two germline ends. The V gene's germline CDR1 is MNHEY and CDR2 SMNVEV (reference sequence). CDR3 length: 15 residues. The CDR3: CASRPQGRTKNIQYF. Written as DNA, the CDR3 is TGTGCCAGCAGACCCCAGGGGAGAACCAAAAACATTCAGTACTTC.

The chain uses TRBV5-1 and TRBJ2-5; unclear D gene. The CDR3 contains 15 residues. Germline assignment: CDR1 SGHRS and CDR2 YFSETQ. Trimming pared 0 bases from V and 5 bases from J, leaving 14 bases between. As DNA, the CDR3 is TGCGCCAGCAGCTTGGGTCAGCTTTCTAGGGAGACCCAGTACTTC. Its translation is CASSLGQLSRETQYF.

The rearrangement joins TRBV5-4 to TRBJ1-2, with 7 bases fitting TRBD1. In germline, CDR1 is SGHNT, CDR2 YYREEE (reference sequence). V trimming: 5 bases; J trimming: 2 bases; junction bases outside the gene matches: 6. The CDR3 is made up of 14 amino acids. The DNA for the CDR3 is TGTGCCAGCAGGCGGGACAGTGAAAACTATGGCTACACCTTC. It is translated as CASRRDSENYGYTF.

The chain is built from TRBV7-2 and TRBJ2-5; D is perhaps TRBD2 (6 bases). The V gene lost 1 base and the J gene lost 2 bases, with 11 bases spanning the gap. Germline-derived CDR1 and CDR2 are SGHTA and FQGNSA. This CDR3 has 15 residues. CDR3 bases: TGTGCCAGCAGCTTAGGTTCAGGGAGGCAAGAGACCCAGTACTTC. Amino acid sequence: CASSLGSGRQETQYF. The whole variable domain, filled in from reference TRBV7-2 and TRBJ2-5, reads GAGVSQSPSNKVTEKGKDVELRCDPISGHTALYWYRQSLGQGLEFLIYFQGNSAPDKSGLPSDRFSAERTGGSVSTLTIQRTQQEDSAVYLCASSLGSGRQETQYFGPGTRLLVL.

This sequence joins TRBV18 and TRBJ2-7; D is uncertain. The germline CDR1 and CDR2 sequences are KGHSH and LQKENI. Deletions cut 6 bases from V and 4 bases from J, with 16 bases between. The CDR3 loop spans 14 amino acids. DNA of the CDR3: TGTGCCAGCTCTCCCGACGGGTTAACTTACGAGCAGTACTTC. Protein sequence: CASSPDGLTYEQYF.

The gene calls are TRBV6-5 and TRBJ2-3, with TRBD2 identical over 9 bases. In germline, CDR1 is MNHEY, CDR2 SVGAGI. After removal of 6 bases from V and 4 bases from J, the junction contained 8 bases not matched to a gene. The CDR3 length is 15 residues. CDR3 residues: CASRSSGRNADTQYF. DNA of the CDR3: TGTGCCAGCAGGTCCAGCGGGAGGAACGCAGATACGCAGTATTTT.